A selection of T cell receptor beta chains follows, all from one sample in a study of T cell responses to AZD1222 COVID-19 vaccine. This table comes from immunoSEQ multiplex PCR, and its TCRdb copy is limited to in-frame clones, with some not included. Here the sample spans 95,000 to 120,000 clones, around 84% being singletons. The sequences come from peripheral blood, collected on day 0 of AZD1222 vaccination. The receptors derive from an adult in good health. Each CDR3 is given with its conserved first and last residue. Each record gives: V gene, D gene, J gene, CDR3 protein, CDR3 DNA. A D gene is named only where the DNA matches it firmly.

>TRBV6-2/TRBV6-3|TRBD1|TRBJ2-1
CASSYLGTDNEQFF
TGTGCCAGCAGTTACTTGGGGACAGACAATGAGCAGTTCTTC
>TRBV3-1/TRBV3-2|-|TRBJ2-2
CASSHVRMWSGELFF
TGTGCCAGCAGCCACGTCCGTATGTGGTCCGGGGAGCTGTTTTTT
>TRBV2|TRBD1|TRBJ1-1
CASRLRGSTEAFF
TGTGCCAGCAGACTCAGGGGGTCCACTGAAGCTTTCTTT
>TRBV11-1|-|TRBJ2-1
CASSLAGGQTYNEQFF
TGTGCCAGCAGCTTAGCGGGGGGGCAAACCTACAATGAGCAGTTCTTC
>TRBV2|TRBD1|TRBJ1-2
CANSGTDFYGYTF
TGTGCCAACTCCGGGACAGACTTTTATGGCTACACCTTC
>TRBV4-1|TRBD2|TRBJ2-5
CASSQERGLAGAETQYF
TGCGCCAGCAGCCAAGAACGGGGATTAGCGGGGGCTGAGACCCAGTACTTC
>TRBV2|TRBD1|TRBJ1-2
CASSDWAGGNGGYTF
TGTGCCAGCAGTGATTGGGCAGGGGGAAATGGTGGCTACACCTTC
>TRBV18|-|TRBJ1-2
CASSPLGQRNYGYTF
TGTGCCAGCTCACCCCTCGGACAGAGAAACTATGGCTACACCTTC
>TRBV18|TRBD1|TRBJ2-7
CASSPDRARNYEQYF
TGTGCCAGCTCACCCGACAGGGCCCGAAACTACGAGCAGTACTTC
>TRBV9|-|TRBJ1-3
CASSVGLLSSGNTIYF
TGTGCCAGCAGCGTAGGCTTGCTTAGCTCTGGAAACACCATATATTTT
>TRBV29-1|-|TRBJ1-1
CSVPARREAFF
TGCAGCGTTCCTGCCAGAAGGGAAGCTTTCTTT
>TRBV3-1/TRBV3-2|-|TRBJ2-5
CASSQVATQETQYF
TGTGCCAGCAGCCAAGTGGCTACCCAAGAGACCCAGTACTTC
>TRBV6-5|TRBD1|TRBJ1-1
CASRLTGGTEAFF
TGTGCCAGCAGGCTGACAGGGGGCACTGAAGCTTTCTTT
>TRBV13|-|TRBJ2-5
CASSLGRVETQYF
TGTGCCAGCAGCTTAGGCAGGGTGGAGACCCAGTACTTC